This T cell receptor beta chain was identified in a study of OX40 agonist ivuxolimab in advanced cancers. Study background: Three patients, one with hepatocellular carcinoma and two with cutaneous melanoma, achieved partial responses.

Only in-frame clones appear in the TCRdb table, and some are missing; sequencing was by immunoSEQ multiplex PCR. The repertoire holds tens of thousands of clones, roughly 88% seen once, with more than 3.5% in the top ten. On this clone itself: Other DNA variants within this sample encode the same CDR3.

The receptor was isolated from an adult with an advanced solid tumor such as melanoma, head and neck, liver or kidney cancer. The specimen was CD4+ or CD8+ T cells sorted from blood, collected in a trial of the OX40 agonist ivuxolimab.

The CDR3 loop is CASSAEGNEQFF. CDR3 nucleotide sequence: TGTGCCAGCAGCGCCGAGGGTAATGAGCAGTTCTTC. This chain uses TRBV9 with TRBJ2-1; maybe TRBD2 (5 bases). The CDR3 runs to 12 residues. Between the trimmed V and J ends, which lost 3 bases and 7 bases, there was a span of 8 bases. Germline CDR1 and CDR2: SGDLS and YYNGEE. Combining the CDR3 with reference TRBV9 and TRBJ2-1 gives the whole variable domain DSGVTQTPKHLITATGQRVTLRCSPRSGDLSVYWYQQSLDQGLQFLIQYYNGEERAKGNILERFSAQQFPDLHSELNLSSLELGDSALYFCASSAEGNEQFFGPGTRLTVL.